The clone carrying this T cell receptor (beta chain) was observed many times. Antigen unknown. T cells were expanded from blood mononuclear cells for about 3 days with anti-CD3 OKT3 or CD3/CD28 beads. The data were obtained in a study of beta chain bispecific antibodies for T cell cancers. For the study at large: Sequenced cells survived coculture with leukemia lines plus bispecific antibodies.

TCRdb used MiXCR to reprocess the 5' RACE reads, holding one entry per CDR3 protein. The table has about 20,000 distinct CDR3 sequences, under 3% seen once. Notes on the study in general: Normal T cells contributed less of the targeted TRBV signal than the leukemia cells did.

Per the germline V gene, CDR1 is LNHDA and CDR2 is SQIVND (reference sequence). The V and J ends lost 3 bases and 4 bases respectively, with 9 bases between them. The CDR3 consists of 13 residues. This receptor was identified in a human donor in good health. Some clones in this sample may be carry-over from other donors' samples. The rearrangement joins TRBV19 to TRBJ1-1; no definite D call. The specimen was healthy donor T cells cultured with leukemia cells. The CDR3 region has the DNA TGTGCCAGTAGTATCAAACTGCTCACTGAAGCTTTCTTT. Its translation is CASSIKLLTEAFF.